This T cell receptor beta chain was sequenced during a study of blood T cell repertoires in COVID-19. About the research overall: Samples representing acute and convalescent COVID-19 were sourced from the United States, Italy and Spain. PBMCs, B-cell-depleted T cells, or T cells were the source of the cDNA or gDNA that made up the material.

CDR1 and CDR2 (germline): SGHRS, YFSETQ. This CDR3 spans 15 amino acids. V shed 4 bases, J shed 5 bases, and the junction held 8 bases outside the gene matches. Per the original methods: Nucleated cell counts were estimated from reference gene primer amplification. Assay used: immunoSEQ multiplex PCR; TCRdb lists only in-frame clones, some missing. D and trimming were read from the DNA, whereas the V and J calls and clone size are those reported in that table. Found here are around 86,000 clones, approximately 85% of them singletons; the top ten hold 9.5% to 15%. The material sequenced was peripheral blood. This TCR derives from a human donor in a cohort sampled during active COVID-19. This rearrangement joins TRBV5-1 to TRBJ2-5, with 10 bases matching TRBD1. The CDR3 nucleotides are TGCGCCAGCAGCACCAGGACAGGGGGGTATGAGACCCAGTACTTC. Its protein product is CASSTRTGGYETQYF.